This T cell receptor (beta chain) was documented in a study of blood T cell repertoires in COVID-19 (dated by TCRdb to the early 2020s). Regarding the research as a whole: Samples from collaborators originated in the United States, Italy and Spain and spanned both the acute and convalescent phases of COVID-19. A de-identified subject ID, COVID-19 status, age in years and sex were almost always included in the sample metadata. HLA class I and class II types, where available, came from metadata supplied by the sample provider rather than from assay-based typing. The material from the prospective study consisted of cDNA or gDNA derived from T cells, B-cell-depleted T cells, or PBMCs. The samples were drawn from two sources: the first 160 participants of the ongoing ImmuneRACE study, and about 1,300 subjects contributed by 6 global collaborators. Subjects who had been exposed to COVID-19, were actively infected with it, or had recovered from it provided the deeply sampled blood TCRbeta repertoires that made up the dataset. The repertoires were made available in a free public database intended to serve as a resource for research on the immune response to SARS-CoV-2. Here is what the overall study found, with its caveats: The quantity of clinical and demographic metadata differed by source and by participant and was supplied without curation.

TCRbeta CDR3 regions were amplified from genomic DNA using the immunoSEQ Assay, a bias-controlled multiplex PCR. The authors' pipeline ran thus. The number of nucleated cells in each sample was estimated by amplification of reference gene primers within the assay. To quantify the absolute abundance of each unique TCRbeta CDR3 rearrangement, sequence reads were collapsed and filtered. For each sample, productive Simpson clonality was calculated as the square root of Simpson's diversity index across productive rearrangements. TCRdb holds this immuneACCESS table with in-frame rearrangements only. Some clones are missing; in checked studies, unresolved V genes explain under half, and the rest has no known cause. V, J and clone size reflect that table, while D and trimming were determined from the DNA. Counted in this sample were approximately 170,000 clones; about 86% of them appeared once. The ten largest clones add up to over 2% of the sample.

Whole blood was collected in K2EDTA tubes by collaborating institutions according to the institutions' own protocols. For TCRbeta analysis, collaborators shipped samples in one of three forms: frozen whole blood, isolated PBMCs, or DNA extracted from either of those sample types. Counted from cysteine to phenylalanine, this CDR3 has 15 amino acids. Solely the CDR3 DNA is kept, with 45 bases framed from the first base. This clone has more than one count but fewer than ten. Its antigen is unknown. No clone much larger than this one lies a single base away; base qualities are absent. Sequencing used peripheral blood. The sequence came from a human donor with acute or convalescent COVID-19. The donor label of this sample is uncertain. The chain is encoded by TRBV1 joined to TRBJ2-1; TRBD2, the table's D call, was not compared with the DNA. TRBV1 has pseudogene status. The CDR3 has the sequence CTSSHSLAGKDEQFF. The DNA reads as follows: TGCACCAGCAGCCATTCCCTAGCGGGTAAGGATGAGCAGTTCTTC.